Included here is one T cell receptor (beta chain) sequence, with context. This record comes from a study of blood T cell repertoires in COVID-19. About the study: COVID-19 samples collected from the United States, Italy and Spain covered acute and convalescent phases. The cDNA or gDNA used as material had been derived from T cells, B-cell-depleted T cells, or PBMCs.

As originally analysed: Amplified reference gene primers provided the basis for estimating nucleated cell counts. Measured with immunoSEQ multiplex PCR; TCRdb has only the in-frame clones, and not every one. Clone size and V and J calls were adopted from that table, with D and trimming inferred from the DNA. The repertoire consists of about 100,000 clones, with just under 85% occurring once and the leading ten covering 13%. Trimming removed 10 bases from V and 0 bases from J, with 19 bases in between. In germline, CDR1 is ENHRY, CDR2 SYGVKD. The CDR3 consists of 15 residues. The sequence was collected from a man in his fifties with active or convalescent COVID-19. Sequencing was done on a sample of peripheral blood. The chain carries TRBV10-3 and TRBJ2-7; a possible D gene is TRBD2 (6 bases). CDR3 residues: CATTRTRDFSYEQYF. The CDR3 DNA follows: TGTGCCACCACTAGAACGCGGGACTTCTCCTACGAGCAGTACTTC.